A selection of T cell receptor beta chains follows, all from one sample in a study of OX40 agonist ivuxolimab in advanced cancers. Some clones are missing from TCRdb's copy, which holds only in-frame ones; the method was immunoSEQ multiplex PCR. The table has approximately 77,000 clones, more than 80% seen once. Material: CD4+ or CD8+ T cells sorted from blood, obtained in a trial of the OX40 agonist ivuxolimab. These receptors all come from an adult with an advanced solid tumor such as melanoma, head and neck, liver or kidney cancer. CDR3s include the opening cysteine and the closing phenylalanine or tryptophan. D genes are given only for firm matches. Where a row states a size, it is once, few, many or the class of an expanded clone; other rows omit it.

D gene	V gene	clone size	J gene	CDR3 DNA	CDR3 protein
TRBD1	TRBV5-1	NA	TRBJ1-4	TGCGCCAGCAGCGGACGGACAGGGGTAGATGAAAAACTGTTTTTT	CASSGRTGVDEKLFF
NA	TRBV20-1	NA	TRBJ2-7	TGCAGTGCAAGTTGGGAGCAGTACTTC	CSASWEQYF
NA	TRBV30	NA	TRBJ1-3	TGTGCCTGGACGCCGGCGGGAAACACCATATATTTT	CAWTPAGNTIYF
NA	TRBV5-1	NA	TRBJ2-3	TGCGCCAGCAGCCCTAACCCTAGCACAGATACGCAGTATTTT	CASSPNPSTDTQYF
NA	TRBV6-1	NA	TRBJ2-3	TGTGCCAGCAGTGGAACCTACAGTTACCTTAGCACAGATACGCAGTATTTT	CASSGTYSYLSTDTQYF
TRBD1	TRBV9	NA	TRBJ2-7	TGTGCCAGCAGCGTAGATGGGACAGACTACGAGCAGTACTTC	CASSVDGTDYEQYF
NA	TRBV15	NA	TRBJ2-2	TGTGCCACCAGCAGGGACGGGGGCACCGGGGAGCTGTTTTTT	CATSRDGGTGELFF
TRBD2	TRBV7-2	once	TRBJ2-1	TGTGCCAGCAGCGCCAGACTAGCGGGCTACAATGAGCAGTTCTTC	CASSARLAGYNEQFF
NA	TRBV5-6	NA	TRBJ1-1	TGTGCCAGCAGCTTGTACCTGGAAGCTTTCTTT	CASSLYLEAFF
TRBD2	TRBV2	NA	TRBJ2-2	TGTGCCGGGCACCTGGCGGGGGGCGCCACCGGGGAGCTGTTTTTT	CAGHLAGGATGELFF
NA	TRBV5-8	once	TRBJ2-7	TGTGCCAGCAGCTTAGCTCCTCCGCCCGGGGTCTCGGAGCAGTACTTC	CASSLAPPPGVSEQYF
TRBD1	TRBV6-1	NA	TRBJ2-1	TGTGCCAGCAGAATCGGGACAGGGGTTTTCGATGAGCAGTTCTTC	CASRIGTGVFDEQFF
NA	TRBV7-8	NA	TRBJ2-1	TGTGCCAGCAGCTTACCGGAAATCAATGAGCAGTTCTTC	CASSLPEINEQFF
TRBD2	TRBV5-1	NA	TRBJ2-2	TGCGCCAGCAGCCCGGGACTAGCGGGAGAGTCGAACACCGGGGAGCTGTTTTTT	CASSPGLAGESNTGELFF
NA	TRBV5-8	NA	TRBJ1-2	TGTGCCAGCAGCCTTGACGCACATGGCTACACCTTC	CASSLDAHGYTF
NA	TRBV11-2	NA	TRBJ1-2	TGTGCCAGCAGCTTAGAGGACGGACCTAACTATGGCTACACCTTC	CASSLEDGPNYGYTF
NA	TRBV23-1	NA	TRBJ1-5	TGCGCCAGCAGTCTCGGCAATCAGCCCCAGCATTTT	CASSLGNQPQHF
NA	TRBV28	NA	TRBJ2-3	TGTGCCAGCAGTTCACAACTACCCTCCGCCGTGATAGATACGCAGTATTTT	CASSSQLPSAVIDTQYF
NA	TRBV10-3	NA	TRBJ2-7	TGTGCCATCAGTGATGGTGAGCGAGTACTTTACGAGCAGTACTTC	CAISDGERVLYEQYF
TRBD1	TRBV27	NA	TRBJ2-7	TGTGCCAGCAGTTTATACGGGCAGGGGGCCTACGAGCAGTACTTC	CASSLYGQGAYEQYF
NA	TRBV5-6	NA	TRBJ2-5	TGTGCCAGCAGCTTGGAGGGGGGGCGCTTCGAGACCCAGTACTTC	CASSLEGGRFETQYF
NA	TRBV7-3	NA	TRBJ1-1	TGTGCCAGCAGCTACACCAGGGTCACTGAAGCTTTCTTT	CASSYTRVTEAFF
NA	TRBV6-6	NA	TRBJ1-2	TGTGCCAGCGAACCCGGGGGCGTAAGAGCCCTCTATGGCTACACCTTC	CASEPGGVRALYGYTF
NA	TRBV2	NA	TRBJ1-1	TGTGCCAGCAGTTCACTCTTGGCCCGAAACACTGAAGCTTTCTTT	CASSSLLARNTEAFF
TRBD2	TRBV10-2	NA	TRBJ2-5	TGCGCCAGCAGGACTAGCGGGGGGTACCAAGAGACCCAGTACTTC	CASRTSGGYQETQYF
TRBD2	TRBV2	NA	TRBJ2-3	TGTGCCAGCAGCCTTGATAGCGGGAGGACAGATACGCAGTATTTT	CASSLDSGRTDTQYF
NA	TRBV18	NA	TRBJ2-1	TGTGCCAGCTCACCTATACTTAACAATGAGCAGTTCTTC	CASSPILNNEQFF
NA	TRBV9	NA	TRBJ1-1	TGTGCCAGCAGCTTTGGGACGGTTGAAGCTTTCTTT	CASSFGTVEAFF
TRBD1	TRBV19	NA	TRBJ1-4	TGTGCCAGTAGTACCGCCGGGACAGCTGAAAAACTGTTTTTT	CASSTAGTAEKLFF
NA	TRBV6-5	NA	TRBJ2-2	TGTGCCAGCAAAGACTGGACAACGAACACCGGGGAGCTGTTTTTT	CASKDWTTNTGELFF
NA	TRBV7-9	NA	TRBJ2-1	TGTGCCAGCAGCTTGTCCGCCTACAATGAGCAGTTCTTC	CASSLSAYNEQFF
NA	TRBV28	NA	TRBJ2-7	TGTGCCAGCAGCCTCGGGGCCACCTACGAGCAGTACTTC	CASSLGATYEQYF
TRBD1	TRBV30	once	TRBJ1-5	TGTGCCTGGAAAGGTCAGGGGGATCAGCCCCAGCATTTT	CAWKGQGDQPQHF
NA	TRBV2	NA	TRBJ1-2	TGTGCCAGCAGTGACAGGGAGGTCTATGGCTACACCTTC	CASSDREVYGYTF
NA	TRBV28	NA	TRBJ1-5	TGTGCCAGCAGTTTACCCAATCAGCCCCAGCATTTT	CASSLPNQPQHF
TRBD2	TRBV10-3	NA	TRBJ2-1	TGTGCCATCAGTGAGTCCGCGGGAGGGTCGGGCATTGAGCAGTTCTTC	CAISESAGGSGIEQFF
TRBD2	TRBV10-1	NA	TRBJ2-1	TGCGCCGGAAATGGGGACTACTCCTACAATGAGCAGTTCTTC	CAGNGDYSYNEQFF
NA	TRBV7-8	NA	TRBJ2-2	TGTGCCAGCAGCGCTATGGAGGTCGGGGAGCTGTTTTTT	CASSAMEVGELFF
NA	TRBV5-6	once	TRBJ2-3	TGTGCCAGCACCTTTGGGCTAGCGAGCACAGATACGCAGTATTTT	CASTFGLASTDTQYF
NA	TRBV27	NA	TRBJ2-4	TGTGCCAGCAGTTTAAAGGGGTCCAAAAACATTCAGTACTTC	CASSLKGSKNIQYF
NA	TRBV11-2	NA	TRBJ1-4	TGTGCCAGCAGCTTATCACCGAGTCCACAGTTTAATGAAAAACTGTTTTTT	CASSLSPSPQFNEKLFF
NA	TRBV7-6	NA	TRBJ2-3	TGTGCCAGCAGCTCCTTTCGGGACACCACAGATACGCAGTATTTT	CASSSFRDTTDTQYF
NA	TRBV5-4	NA	TRBJ2-7	TGTGCCAGCAGCTTGGTAGTGGCGGGCACCTCCTACGAGCAGTACTTC	CASSLVVAGTSYEQYF
NA	TRBV28	NA	TRBJ2-7	TGTGCCAGCAGCCCCAGCAGGATAGCCGAGCAGTACTTC	CASSPSRIAEQYF
NA	TRBV2	once	TRBJ2-3	TGTGCCAGCAGTGAAACAGATACGCAGTATTTT	CASSETDTQYF
NA	TRBV28	NA	TRBJ2-3	TGTGCCAGCAGTTTAGGTCAATCGACGCAGTATTTT	CASSLGQSTQYF
TRBD2	TRBV14	NA	TRBJ2-1	TGTGCCAGCAGCCAAGGGACTAGCTCCTACAATGAGCAGTTCTTC	CASSQGTSSYNEQFF
TRBD1	TRBV7-2	NA	TRBJ2-7	TGTGCCAGCAGCTCGGGACAGGGGAAGTACGAGCAGTACTTC	CASSSGQGKYEQYF
TRBD2	TRBV6-6	NA	TRBJ2-3	TGTGCCAGCGCCGGTGCTCGGGCTAGCGGGCGGGATACGCAGTATTTT	CASAGARASGRDTQYF
NA	TRBV6-5	NA	TRBJ1-1	TGTGCCAGCAGTTCGACCCCCCGGGCCAGCGGTGCTTTCTTT	CASSSTPRASGAFF
NA	TRBV9	NA	TRBJ2-5	TGTGCCAGCAGCGTAGGACAGTCCCTCGAGACCCAGTACTTC	CASSVGQSLETQYF
TRBD1	TRBV6-6	once	TRBJ2-1	TGTGCCAGCAGTTCGGCGGACAGGTACAATGAGCAGTTCTTC	CASSSADRYNEQFF
TRBD2	TRBV7-6	NA	TRBJ2-5	TGTGCCAGCAGCGAGACTAGCGGAAAAGAGACCCAGTACTTC	CASSETSGKETQYF
NA	TRBV5-1	NA	TRBJ2-5	TGCGCCAGCAGCGAGAAGGAAAAGACCCAGTACTTC	CASSEKEKTQYF
NA	TRBV14	NA	TRBJ2-1	TGTGCCAGCAGTGGTACCCCCTCCTACAATGAGCAGTTCTTC	CASSGTPSYNEQFF
NA	TRBV6-6	NA	TRBJ2-3	TGTGCCAGCAGCGAACTCTTAGCGGCCGCCGGGGATACGCAGTATTTT	CASSELLAAAGDTQYF
NA	TRBV10-3	NA	TRBJ1-4	TGTGCCATCAGTAAAGTCCAGGGGGAAAAACTGTTTTTT	CAISKVQGEKLFF